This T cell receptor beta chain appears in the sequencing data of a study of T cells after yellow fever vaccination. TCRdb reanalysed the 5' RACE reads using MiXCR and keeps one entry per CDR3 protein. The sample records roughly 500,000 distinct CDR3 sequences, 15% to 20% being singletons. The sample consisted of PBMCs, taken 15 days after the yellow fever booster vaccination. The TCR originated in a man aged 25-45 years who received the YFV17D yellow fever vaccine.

The CDR3 bases are TGTGCCAGCAGCCACCCCCCGGGAAGAGCCAAAAACATTCAGTACTTC. This translates into CASSHPPGRAKNIQYF. The J gene is TRBJ2-4, the V gene TRBV28; D possibly corresponds to TRBD2 (5 bases). This CDR3 has 16 amino acids. Germline lookup yields CDR1 MDHEN and CDR2 SYDVKM. V was shortened by 6 bases and J by 0 bases, with 15 bases between the two germline ends.